This T cell receptor beta chain derives from a study of T cell responses to AZD1222 COVID-19 vaccine. Study-wide points: The reported proportion of spike-specific TCRs targeting unmutated variant regions was nearly half. Every sample of the repertoires postdated the peak T cell response.

Pooled in the analysis were second doses at about 4 or about 12 weeks. Here immunoSEQ multiplex PCR was the method, and the copy in TCRdb shows in-frame clones only, minus some. The sample yields around 80,000 clones, approximately 90% seen once. Germline loops: CDR1 SGHRS, CDR2 YFSETQ. The CDR3 is made up of 15 amino acids. Germline trimming cut 0 bases from V and 2 bases from J; bases unmatched to any gene: 3. About this clone: The antigen is not known.

Specimen: peripheral blood, collected 28 days after the second AZD1222 dose. The sequence was obtained from an adult who received the AZD1222 COVID-19 vaccine. V usage is TRBV5-1 and J usage is TRBJ2-7; TRBD1 matches at 9 bases. DNA for the CDR3: TGCGCCAGCAGCTTGGTGGGGACAGGGACCTACGAGCAGTACTTC. Its protein is CASSLVGTGTYEQYF.